The 26 T cell receptor beta chains listed next were all sequenced from one sample in a study of blood T cell repertoires in COVID-19 (dated by TCRdb to the early 2020s). The library was produced with the immunoSEQ multiplex PCR assay. The immuneACCESS repertoire file appears here via TCRdb, limited to in-frame rearrangements. These files lack a portion of the clones; in checked studies, under half of the deficit traces to unresolved V genes, and the cause of the others is not known. This sample lists about 270,000 clones; about 80% were detected once. The ten largest clones take up over 9% of the sample. The sequenced sample was peripheral blood. The source is a woman aged 50 to 65 who had recovered from COVID-19.

Here the CDR3 reads CASSPQGFEAFF. CDR3 nucleotide sequence: TGTGCCAGCAGCCCCCAGGGCTTTGAAGCTTTCTTT. The chain uses TRBV25-1 and TRBJ1-1; the D gene is possibly TRBD1 (5 bases). CDR1 is MGHDK and CDR2 is SYGVNS in the germline V gene. The V and J ends lost 6 bases and 7 bases respectively, with 12 bases between them. The CDR3 extends over 12 amino acids.

In regard to this clone: Other DNA sequences in the sample encode the same CDR3. The chain joins TRBV28 to TRBJ1-5, with 7 bases fitting TRBD1. CDR1 and CDR2 from the germline V gene are MDHEN and SYDVKM. The CDR3 loop spans 14 amino acids. Germline trimming cut 6 bases from V and 4 bases from J; bases unmatched to any gene: 6. The CDR3 DNA sequence: TGTGCCAGCAGGTCGGGACAGCTGAATCAGCCCCAGCATTTT. Residues: CASRSGQLNQPQHF.

The chain uses TRBV5-1 and TRBJ2-7, with 10 bases fitting TRBD1. Germline CDR1 is SGHRS and CDR2 is YFSETQ. This CDR3 is 14 amino acids long. The trim removed 0 bases at V and 5 bases at J, leaving 2 bases unmatched. This CDR3 is CASSLAGQGDEQYF. CDR3 bases: TGCGCCAGCAGCTTGGCCGGACAGGGGGACGAGCAGTACTTC.

The gene calls are TRBV27 and TRBJ2-1; TRBD2 might be the D (5 bases). The V end lost 2 bases, the J end lost 2 bases, and 16 bases lay between the germline ends. From germline, CDR1 is MNHEY and CDR2 SMNVEV (reference sequence). CDR3 length: 17 amino acids. The CDR3 region is CASSLTPLRAAYNEQFF. Here the CDR3 DNA reads TGTGCCAGCAGTTTAACCCCACTTCGAGCGGCCTACAATGAGCAGTTCTTC.

This sequence joins TRBV27 and TRBJ2-3; TRBD2 might be the D (7 bases). The CDR3 runs to 17 residues. CDR1 and CDR2 (germline): MNHEY, SMNVEV (reference sequence). The V end was cut by 7 bases, the J end by 5 bases, with 25 bases between. The CDR3, as DNA: TGTGCCAGCAACCCCGAGTTGGGGGCGGGAGCGATAGATACGCAGTATTTT. This gives the protein CASNPELGAGAIDTQYF.

The chain recombines TRBV21-1 with TRBJ1-6; whether TRBD1, the table's D call, matches the DNA was not checked. TRBV21-1 is an annotated pseudogene. The CDR3 runs 16 residues. The CDR3 coding sequence is TGTGCCAGCAACAAAAAGGGGGCAGGGGACAATTCACCCCTCCACTTT. It is translated as CASNKKGAGDNSPLHF.

The chain employs TRBV6-4 and TRBJ2-1, with D possibly being TRBD2 (5 bases). Trimming stripped 0 bases from V and 8 bases from J, with 8 bases between. In germline, CDR1 is MRHNA, CDR2 SNTAGT. The CDR3 is made up of 13 amino acids. The CDR3 DNA sequence: TGTGCCAGCAGTGACTCGGGTAGCGATGAGCAGTTCTTC. Its protein is CASSDSGSDEQFF.

J is TRBJ1-2 and V is TRBV28; tentatively, D is TRBD1 (5 bases). V lost 6 bases and J lost 4, with 15 bases in between. The CDR3 sequence is 14 residues long. Germline CDR1 and CDR2: MDHEN and SYDVKM. CDR3 in DNA: TGTGCCAGCAGCGAGGGGCTGGGAGGCTATGGCTACACCTTC. Encoded protein: CASSEGLGGYGYTF.

The chain links TRBV28 to TRBJ2-3; D is unresolved. The ends were cut back, 5 bases at V and 3 bases at J, with 6 bases in the middle. Looked up from germline, CDR1 is MDHEN and CDR2 is SYDVKM. There are 12 residues in the CDR3. The CDR3, as DNA: TGTGCCAGCAGTCATCAGACAGATACGCAGTATTTT. This sequence encodes CASSHQTDTQYF.

The chain recombines TRBV19 with TRBJ2-7, with TRBD1 as a possible D gene (6 bases). The germline gives CDR1 LNHDA, CDR2 SQIVND (reference sequence). This CDR3 is built from 12 residues. V dropped 5 bases and J dropped 4 bases, with 9 bases sitting between them. Here the CDR3 reads CASSRTGYEQYF. CDR3 nucleotide sequence: TGTGCCAGTAGTCGAACAGGGTACGAGCAGTACTTC.

The J gene is TRBJ1-6, the V gene TRBV4-1; no definite D call. CDR1 is MGHRA and CDR2 is YSYEKL in the germline V gene. Trimming took 4 bases from V and 0 from J, leaving 7 bases between them. CDR3 length: 15 residues. The CDR3 reads CASSPIDSYNSPLHF. CDR3 bases: TGCGCCAGCAGCCCTATCGACTCCTATAATTCACCCCTCCACTTT.

In its sample, this clone was seen a few times. The chain couples TRBV28 to TRBJ1-2, with 7 bases fitting TRBD1. With V trimmed by 4 bases and J by 5 bases, 10 bases remained unmatched. Germline assignment: CDR1 MDHEN and CDR2 SYDVKM. This CDR3 has 15 amino acids. The CDR3 here is CASSSRTGGRYGYTF. The CDR3 DNA reads TGTGCCAGCAGTTCCCGGACAGGAGGAAGGTATGGCTACACCTTC.

CDR3 loop: CASRRGGMENIQYF. The CDR3, as DNA: TGTGCCAGCAGACGAGGAGGTATGGAAAACATTCAGTACTTC. The chain uses TRBV28 and TRBJ2-4, with D perhaps TRBD2 (5 bases). CDR1 MDHEN and CDR2 SYDVKM come from the germline V gene. The CDR3 sequence is 14 residues long. The germline V and J ends were trimmed by 6 bases and 5 bases, with 14 bases remaining between them.

The chain recombines TRBV7-3 with TRBJ2-5, with TRBD1 matching 8 bases. The length of the CDR3 is 15 residues. The germline gives CDR1 SGHTA, CDR2 FQGTGA. The V segment lost 2 bases and the J segment 5 bases; nucleotides outside the gene matches: 7. CDR3: CASSLYRGRGETQYF. CDR3 nucleotides: TGTGCCAGCAGCTTATACAGGGGGAGAGGCGAGACCCAGTACTTC.

This chain connects TRBV9 to TRBJ1-6, with D tentatively TRBD1 (5 bases). Trimming pared 0 bases from V and 9 bases from J, leaving 19 bases between. This CDR3 is built from 17 residues. The germline V gene encodes CDR1 SGDLS and CDR2 YYNGEE. CDR3 protein: CASSVAESPRVSSPLHF. The CDR3 DNA sequence: TGTGCCAGCAGCGTAGCTGAGTCCCCCAGGGTTTCTTCACCCCTCCACTTT.

The chain links TRBV7-9 to TRBJ2-2; TRBD1 might be the D (5 bases). V dropped 2 bases and J dropped 1 base, with 17 bases sitting between them. CDR1 and CDR2 from the germline V gene are SEHNR and FQNEAQ (reference sequence). The CDR3 consists of 18 residues. The DNA of the CDR3 is TGTGCCAGCAGCTTATCGTTTTGGGCAGGGAAGAACACCGGGGAGCTGTTTTTT. Translation gives CASSLSFWAGKNTGELFF. The full variable domain, in which reference TRBV7-9 and TRBJ2-2 provide the parts outside the CDR3, is DTGVSQNPRHKITKRGQNVTFRCDPISEHNRLYWYRQTLGQGPEFLTYFQNEAQLEKSRLLSDRFSAERPKGSFSTLEIQRTEQGDSAMYLCASSLSFWAGKNTGELFFGEGSRLTVL.

The CDR3 sequence: CAISESTSGQSYGYTF. The CDR3 DNA reads as TGTGCCATCAGTGAGTCGACTTCCGGACAGTCCTATGGCTACACCTTC. The chain employs TRBV10-3 and TRBJ1-2, with a possible D match to TRBD1 (6 bases). V shed 0 bases and J shed 4 bases, with 15 bases lying between them. The V gene's germline CDR1 is ENHRY and CDR2 SYGVKD. This CDR3 contains 16 residues.

The chain links TRBV18 to TRBJ1-1; 10 nucleotides agree with TRBD1. The germline V gene encodes CDR1 KGHSH and CDR2 LQKENI. The CDR3 sequence is 16 residues long. V was clipped by 6 bases and J by 1 base; unmatched bases: 8. The CDR3 nucleotides are TGTGCCAGCTCCCGCAACAGGGACAGGGGGAACACTGAAGCTTTCTTT. This encodes CASSRNRDRGNTEAFF.

This chain connects TRBV4-2 to TRBJ2-7; D remains unclear. V lost 0 bases and J lost 0, with 15 bases in between. Germline V gene data show CDR1 as LGHNA and CDR2 as YNFKEQ. The CDR3 has 17 residues. The CDR3 region has the DNA TGTGCCAGCAGCCAAGAAGCCCCTGTAAGTTTCTCCTACGAGCAGTACTTC. This gives the protein CASSQEAPVSFSYEQYF.

This rearrangement joins TRBV4-3 to TRBJ2-3, with D perhaps matching TRBD2 (7 bases). V shed 1 base and J shed 6 bases, with 20 bases lying between them. CDR1 is LGHNA, CDR2 YSLEER, per germline. This CDR3 is built from 17 residues. The CDR3, as DNA: TGCGCCAGCAGCCAAGCCCAGGGAGGGGGGCTAGAGGATACGCAGTATTTT. Translation gives CASSQAQGGGLEDTQYF.

This rearrangement joins TRBV7-9 to TRBJ2-1; 14 bases fit TRBD2. CDR3 length: 16 residues. Germline lookup yields CDR1 SEHNR and CDR2 FQNEAQ (reference sequence). V was pared by 5 bases and J by 6 bases, with 6 bases of the junction left unmatched. CDR3 loop: CASSPEGTSGSNEQFF. CDR3 nucleotide sequence: TGTGCCAGCAGCCCAGAAGGGACTAGCGGGAGCAATGAGCAGTTCTTC.

The chain links TRBV3-1 (or the pseudogene TRBV3-2) to TRBJ1-2, with D possibly being TRBD1 (6 bases). Germline V CDR1 and CDR2: LGHDT, YNNKEL (reference sequence). V lost 3 bases and J 8 bases, leaving 10 bases between the germline ends. The CDR3 runs to 12 residues. CDR3 sequence: CASSHRGGGYTF. In nucleotides, the CDR3 is TGTGCCAGCAGCCATCGGGGGGGCGGCTACACCTTC.

The gene calls are TRBV9 and TRBJ2-7, with TRBD2 identical over 11 bases. Trimming cost V 0 bases and J 5 bases; bases outside gene matches: 10. CDR1 SGDLS and CDR2 YYNGEE come from the germline V gene. This CDR3 contains 17 residues. CDR3 nucleotide sequence: TGTGCCAGCAGCGTAGAGAGTAGCGGGAGGGCCGTTAACGAGCAGTACTTC. It codes for CASSVESSGRAVNEQYF.

Of note for this clone: This same CDR3 is encoded by further DNA sequences in the sample. V usage is TRBV6-2 or TRBV6-3 and J usage is TRBJ2-1; D not certain. V was cut by 4 bases and J by 4 bases, with 5 bases left in between. The CDR3 runs 12 residues. The germline CDR1 and CDR2 sequences are MNHEY and SVGEGT. The CDR3 sequence: CASSSVYNEQFF. CDR3 nucleotides: TGTGCCAGCAGTTCAGTGTACAATGAGCAGTTCTTC.

This chain connects TRBV7-3 to TRBJ2-1, with no clear D. Trimming took 0 bases from V and 3 from J, leaving 9 bases between them. Germline loops: CDR1 SGHTA, CDR2 FQGTGA. The CDR3 is 15 amino acids. CDR3 region: CASSLTNNVYNEQFF. In DNA form, the CDR3 reads TGTGCCAGCAGCTTAACGAACAATGTCTACAATGAGCAGTTCTTC.

The gene calls are TRBV4-2 and TRBJ2-2; D might be TRBD2 (6 bases). The CDR3 spans 15 residues. Trimming shortened V by 2 bases and J by 4 bases, and 11 bases separated the two germline ends. Germline-derived CDR1 and CDR2 are LGHNA and YNFKEQ. DNA for the CDR3: TGTGCCAGCAGCCAAACGACTAGGGGCACCGGGGAGCTGTTTTTT. The encoded protein is CASSQTTRGTGELFF.